The 4 T cell receptor beta chains presented below share a single source sample, sequenced in a study of blood T cell repertoires in COVID-19. TCRdb keeps only in-frame clones here, not all; method: immunoSEQ multiplex PCR. In the table there are about 400,000 clones, about 90% of which are singletons. The source material was PBMCs or T cells enriched from blood (not recorded which). The receptor source for this set is a woman aged 25-40 years who had recovered from COVID-19.

This clone has only a few counts. The rearrangement uses TRBV5-1 and TRBJ1-1, with D perhaps TRBD1 (5 bases). Trimming left V 1 base short and J 0 bases short, with 13 bases between. CDR3 length: 16 amino acids. Germline lookup yields CDR1 SGHRS and CDR2 YFSETQ. Written as DNA, the CDR3 is TGCGCCAGCAGCTTGTTCTCGGGACTCTTGAACACTGAAGCTTTCTTT. Translation: CASSLFSGLLNTEAFF.

The chain recombines TRBV6-5 with TRBJ2-7; perhaps TRBD1 as D (6 bases). Trimming pared 7 bases from V and 0 bases from J, leaving 16 bases between. CDR3 size: 15 residues. Germline V gives CDR1 MNHEY, CDR2 SVGAGI. The CDR3 is CASTGADSPSYEQYF. CDR3 sequence (DNA): TGTGCCAGCACCGGCGCGGACAGTCCCTCCTACGAGCAGTACTTC.

The chain uses TRBV28 and TRBJ1-2; no definite D call. Germline CDR1 reads MDHEN; CDR2 reads SYDVKM. Deletions cut 10 bases from V and 4 bases from J, with 10 bases between. The CDR3 contains 11 residues. CDR3 sequence reads: CATTDFYGYTF. The CDR3 bases are TGTGCCACCACCGACTTCTATGGCTACACCTTC.

The V and J genes are TRBV4-1 and TRBJ1-1; 8 bases match TRBD1. There are 16 residues in the CDR3. Trimming cost V 7 bases and J 4 bases; bases outside gene matches: 14. Germline values: CDR1 MGHRA, CDR2 YSYEKL. CDR3 nucleotide sequence: TGCGCCAGCACCTTATGGCAGGGGGCCTCGAGCACTGAAGCTTTCTTT. Amino acid sequence: CASTLWQGASSTEAFF.